These 10 T cell receptor beta chains originate from one sample sequenced in a study of T cell responses to AZD1222 COVID-19 vaccine. TCRdb's copy holds only in-frame clones and misses some; the assay was immunoSEQ multiplex PCR. Of some 96,000 clones detected, 88% appear once; the ten largest clones hold about a sixth. Sequenced material: peripheral blood, taken 28 days after the second AZD1222 dose. The source is an adult who received the AZD1222 COVID-19 vaccine.

This chain connects TRBV19 to TRBJ1-5; unclear D gene. Germline CDR1 reads LNHDA; CDR2 reads SQIVND (reference sequence). CDR3 size: 14 residues. V dropped 1 base and J dropped 3 bases, with 7 bases sitting between them. CDR3 protein: CASSIGLVNQPQHF. The DNA of the CDR3 is TGTGCCAGTAGTATAGGTTTAGTCAATCAGCCCCAGCATTTT.

The genes are TRBV5-1 and TRBJ2-7; D gene uncertain. Germline assignment: CDR1 SGHRS and CDR2 YFSETQ. There are 14 residues in the CDR3. The V and J ends lost 0 bases and 6 bases respectively, with 13 bases between them. CDR3 in amino acids: CASSLASSNAEQYF. CDR3 DNA sequence: TGCGCCAGCAGCTTGGCGTCCTCTAACGCCGAGCAGTACTTC.

The rearrangement links TRBV5-1 to TRBJ2-3, with 8 bases identical to TRBD1. The CDR3 length is 14 residues. The germline V gene has CDR1 SGHRS and CDR2 YFSETQ. The V gene end was trimmed by 4 bases and the J gene end by 8 bases; junction bases not matched to a gene: 9. This CDR3 is CASSPGQGGVTQYF. The CDR3 DNA is TGCGCCAGCAGCCCCGGACAGGGTGGAGTTACGCAGTATTTT.

V is TRBV11-2 and J is TRBJ2-7; 8 bases are a match to TRBD1. V lost 0 bases and J lost 4; bases outside the gene matches: 5. Per germline, CDR1 SGHAT and CDR2 FQNNGV. This CDR3 is 15 amino acids long. CDR3 sequence reads: CASSLEQGATYEQYF. The CDR3 DNA reads TGTGCCAGCAGCTTAGAGCAGGGGGCGACGTACGAGCAGTACTTC. Variable domain in full (rest from reference TRBV11-2 and TRBJ2-7): EAGVAQSPRYKIIEKRQSVAFWCNPISGHATLYWYQQILGQGPKLLIQFQNNGVVDDSQLPKDRFSAERLKGVDSTLKIQPAKLEDSAVYLCASSLEQGATYEQYFGPGTRLTVT.

The chain combines TRBV30 with TRBJ2-7; 8 nucleotides agree with TRBD1. Per the germline V gene, CDR1 is GTSNPN and CDR2 is SVGIG (reference sequence). The CDR3 runs to 13 residues. Unmatched junction bases numbered 6, after V lost 2 bases and J lost 6 bases. This chain's CDR3 is CAWSNQGAAEQYF. In DNA, the CDR3 is TGTGCCTGGAGTAATCAGGGGGCTGCCGAGCAGTACTTC. Full variable domain (remainder filled in from reference TRBV30 and TRBJ2-7): SQTIHQWPATLVQPVGSPLSLECTVEGTSNPNLYWYRQAAGRGLQLLFYSVGIGQISSEVPQNLSASRPQDRQFILSSKKLLLSDSGFYLCAWSNQGAAEQYFGPGTRLTVT.

This chain uses TRBV6-2 or TRBV6-3 with TRBJ2-7; D is perhaps TRBD1 or TRBD2 (6 bases each). From germline, CDR1 is MNHEY and CDR2 SVGEGT. This CDR3 has 15 amino acids. V was shortened by 6 bases and J by 3 bases, with 18 bases between the two germline ends. CDR3 DNA sequence: TGTGCCAGCAGGCCTATGGTAGGGGGGTTCTACGAGCAGTACTTC. Its translation is CASRPMVGGFYEQYF.

This clone was observed a single time. V is TRBV4-2 and J is TRBJ2-7; TRBD2 matches 7 bases. V was clipped by 3 bases and J by 0 bases; unmatched bases: 8. Germline values: CDR1 LGHNA, CDR2 YNFKEQ. The CDR3 consists of 16 residues. The CDR3 DNA reads as TGTGCCAGCAGCCAGAGGAGCGGGGAACCCTCCTACGAGCAGTACTTC. Protein sequence: CASSQRSGEPSYEQYF.

The V gene is TRBV29-1, the J gene TRBJ1-5; D is unclear. This CDR3 spans 14 amino acids. V was cut by 4 bases and J by 5 bases, with 15 bases left in between. Germline V gene lookup returns CDR1 SQVTM and CDR2 ANQGSEA. CDR3 region: CSVAWGNMDQPQHF. The CDR3 bases are TGCAGCGTTGCTTGGGGTAACATGGATCAGCCCCAGCATTTT. Full variable domain (remainder filled in from reference TRBV29-1 and TRBJ1-5): SAVISQKPSRDICQRGTSLTIQCQVDSQVTMMFWYRQQPGQSLTLIATANQGSEATYESGFVIDKFPISRPNLTFSTLTVSNMSPEDSSIYLCSVAWGNMDQPQHFGDGTRLSIL.

This chain connects TRBV2 to TRBJ1-1; D ambiguous. Between the trimmed V and J ends, which lost 6 bases and 4 bases, there was a span of 15 bases. Germline V lookup: CDR1 SNHLY, CDR2 FYNNEI. The CDR3 runs 14 residues. CDR3 sequence: CASSNRDSGTEAFF. The CDR3 DNA is TGTGCCAGCAGCAACCGGGATTCGGGCACTGAAGCTTTCTTT.

CDR3 nucleotides: TGCGCCAGCAGTGACTTTAGCTCTGGGGCCAACGTCCTGACTTTC. It yields the protein CASSDFSSGANVLTF. The V and J genes are TRBV10-1 and TRBJ2-6, with D unresolved. Trimming stripped 3 bases from V and 0 bases from J, with 6 bases between. The CDR3 covers 15 residues. Germline V lookup: CDR1 WNHNN, CDR2 SYGVQD (reference sequence).